This is a list of T cell receptor beta chains from one sample in a study of T cells after posttransplantation cyclophosphamide. Clones were sequenced by immunoSEQ multiplex PCR, and TCRdb holds only the in-frame ones, with some missing. The profile covers 5,900 or so clones, none occurring a single time. Sequenced material: PBMCs, taken after allogeneic stem cell transplant with posttransplant cyclophosphamide. Source of these receptors: a female patient between 25 and 45 years old who received an allogeneic stem cell transplant from an unrelated donor, was CMV-positive, and had acute and chronic GVHD. The graft donor may be the source of some T cells. Each CDR3 is given with its conserved first and last residue.

>TRBJ2-1|TRBV2
CASSPSGASYNEQFF
>TRBJ2-7|TRBV7-2
CASSLVGGQYF
>TRBJ1-4|TRBV11-2
CASSRDRGNEKLFF
>TRBJ1-5|TRBV2
CASKAREWGNQPQHF
>TRBJ2-7|TRBV4-3
CASSQVNRPPYEQYF
>TRBJ2-3|TRBV9
CASSSGRADTDTQYF
>TRBJ2-7|TRBV9
CASSVAGGGSGEQYF
>TRBJ2-7|TRBV7-2
CASSLGGRGTYEQYF
>TRBJ1-2|TRBV18
CASSPELNYGYTF
>TRBJ2-1|TRBV7-6
CASSLISGRAHNEQFF
>TRBJ2-1|TRBV28
CASGTSGRAEDEQFF
>TRBJ2-7|TRBV7-9
CASSSYSGSYYEQYF
>TRBJ1-6|TRBV7-6
CASSLQGSNSPLHF
>TRBJ1-3|TRBV6-6
CASSPSREIGNTIYF
>TRBJ2-7|TRBV2
CASKAVGSYEQYF
>TRBJ1-1|TRBV9
CASMPTGQGDTEAFF
>TRBJ2-1|TRBV6-4
CASSDSLAGEQFF
>TRBJ2-5|TRBV6-4
CASSAIGAGPRTGGGETQYF
>TRBJ2-7|TRBV27
CASSSPSGKSYEQYF
>TRBJ2-3|TRBV5-1
CASSYLVVGAPDTQYF
>TRBJ2-7|TRBV7-2
CASSSRQGREYEQYF
>TRBJ1-5|TRBV29-1
CSALTGASGEPQHF
>TRBJ2-3|TRBV15
CATSRELAVLGPDTQYF
>TRBJ2-7|TRBV27
CASKGQFYEQYF
>TRBJ2-3|TRBV5-1
CASSLAGSGGDTQYF
>TRBJ1-5|TRBV5-5
CASSLEQDQPQHF
>TRBJ2-5|TRBV7-9
CASSFLRSTGAIEETQYF
>TRBJ1-2|TRBV2
CASRDRRNANYGYTF
>TRBJ2-4|TRBV7-2
CASSLELAKNIQYF
>TRBJ1-1|TRBV7-3
CASTLTGADTEAFF
>TRBJ1-2|TRBV19
CASSIEGGSLTF
>TRBJ2-7|TRBV6-6
CASNRVSTYEQYF
>TRBJ1-2|TRBV5-1
CASSPGTGALGNGYTF
>TRBJ2-2|TRBV9
CASSVDPPGRSGELFF
>TRBJ2-7|TRBV2
CAGGFLSYEQYF
>TRBJ2-4|TRBV14
CASSQDRGGTSFIAKNIQYF
>TRBJ2-4|TRBV18
CASSPNGDIQYF
>TRBJ2-7|TRBV10-3
CAIRGLAGSYEQYF
>TRBJ1-1|TRBV7-2
CASSSVSGTEAFF
>TRBJ1-5|TRBV5-1
CASSFLGRGDQPQHF
>TRBJ2-7|TRBV5-6
CASSWTLAGDAYEQYF
>TRBJ2-1|TRBV9
CASSLTGTSGTNEQFF
>TRBJ2-1|TRBV11-3
CASSLDRSYEQFF
>TRBJ1-1|TRBV5-1
CASSLGAAGNTEAFF
>TRBJ2-1|TRBV4-3
CASRLRTSGYNEQFF
>TRBJ2-1|TRBV20-1
CSASGRNEQFF
>TRBJ1-1|TRBV6-5
CASSLLNTEAFF
>TRBJ1-2|TRBV25-1
CASSEDRGQRYGYTF
>TRBJ1-3|TRBV5-4
CASSSRGQGNTIYF
>TRBJ2-1|TRBV7-6
CASSGGQALYNEQFF
>TRBJ1-4|TRBV2
CASTLLAGGEERGKLFF
>TRBJ2-1|TRBV11-2
CASSFRDWQGPRSYNEQFF
>TRBJ1-5|TRBV5-1
CASSPQGGVNQPQHF
>TRBJ1-2|TRBV5-1
CASSGTGGAYGYTF
>TRBJ2-7|TRBV11-2
CASRTGFAYEQYF
>TRBJ1-1|TRBV18
CASSPSPQGAFF
>TRBJ2-7|TRBV7-2
CASSPWTSGQYEQYF
>TRBJ2-3|TRBV23-1
CASSQSTRCRDTQYF
>TRBJ2-5|TRBV4-3
CASSHLTGGSQETQYF
>TRBJ2-1|TRBV19
CASSSFGLAVIEQFF